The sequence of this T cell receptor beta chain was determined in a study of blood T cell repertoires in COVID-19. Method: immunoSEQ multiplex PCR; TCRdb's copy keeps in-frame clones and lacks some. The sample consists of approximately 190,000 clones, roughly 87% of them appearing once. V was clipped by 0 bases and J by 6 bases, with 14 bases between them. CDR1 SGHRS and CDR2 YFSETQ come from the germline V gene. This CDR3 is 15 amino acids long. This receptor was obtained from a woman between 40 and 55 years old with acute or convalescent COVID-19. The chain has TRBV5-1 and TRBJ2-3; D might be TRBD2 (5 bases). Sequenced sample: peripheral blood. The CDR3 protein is CASSLAGIGPDTQYF. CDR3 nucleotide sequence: TGCGCCAGCAGCTTGGCGGGGATCGGGCCTGATACGCAGTATTTT. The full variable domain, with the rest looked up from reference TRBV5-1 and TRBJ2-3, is KAGVTQTPRYLIKTRGQQVTLSCSPISGHRSVSWYQQTPGQGLQFLFEYFSETQRNKGNFPGRFSGRQFSNSRSEMNVSTLELGDSALYLCASSLAGIGPDTQYFGPGTRLTVL.